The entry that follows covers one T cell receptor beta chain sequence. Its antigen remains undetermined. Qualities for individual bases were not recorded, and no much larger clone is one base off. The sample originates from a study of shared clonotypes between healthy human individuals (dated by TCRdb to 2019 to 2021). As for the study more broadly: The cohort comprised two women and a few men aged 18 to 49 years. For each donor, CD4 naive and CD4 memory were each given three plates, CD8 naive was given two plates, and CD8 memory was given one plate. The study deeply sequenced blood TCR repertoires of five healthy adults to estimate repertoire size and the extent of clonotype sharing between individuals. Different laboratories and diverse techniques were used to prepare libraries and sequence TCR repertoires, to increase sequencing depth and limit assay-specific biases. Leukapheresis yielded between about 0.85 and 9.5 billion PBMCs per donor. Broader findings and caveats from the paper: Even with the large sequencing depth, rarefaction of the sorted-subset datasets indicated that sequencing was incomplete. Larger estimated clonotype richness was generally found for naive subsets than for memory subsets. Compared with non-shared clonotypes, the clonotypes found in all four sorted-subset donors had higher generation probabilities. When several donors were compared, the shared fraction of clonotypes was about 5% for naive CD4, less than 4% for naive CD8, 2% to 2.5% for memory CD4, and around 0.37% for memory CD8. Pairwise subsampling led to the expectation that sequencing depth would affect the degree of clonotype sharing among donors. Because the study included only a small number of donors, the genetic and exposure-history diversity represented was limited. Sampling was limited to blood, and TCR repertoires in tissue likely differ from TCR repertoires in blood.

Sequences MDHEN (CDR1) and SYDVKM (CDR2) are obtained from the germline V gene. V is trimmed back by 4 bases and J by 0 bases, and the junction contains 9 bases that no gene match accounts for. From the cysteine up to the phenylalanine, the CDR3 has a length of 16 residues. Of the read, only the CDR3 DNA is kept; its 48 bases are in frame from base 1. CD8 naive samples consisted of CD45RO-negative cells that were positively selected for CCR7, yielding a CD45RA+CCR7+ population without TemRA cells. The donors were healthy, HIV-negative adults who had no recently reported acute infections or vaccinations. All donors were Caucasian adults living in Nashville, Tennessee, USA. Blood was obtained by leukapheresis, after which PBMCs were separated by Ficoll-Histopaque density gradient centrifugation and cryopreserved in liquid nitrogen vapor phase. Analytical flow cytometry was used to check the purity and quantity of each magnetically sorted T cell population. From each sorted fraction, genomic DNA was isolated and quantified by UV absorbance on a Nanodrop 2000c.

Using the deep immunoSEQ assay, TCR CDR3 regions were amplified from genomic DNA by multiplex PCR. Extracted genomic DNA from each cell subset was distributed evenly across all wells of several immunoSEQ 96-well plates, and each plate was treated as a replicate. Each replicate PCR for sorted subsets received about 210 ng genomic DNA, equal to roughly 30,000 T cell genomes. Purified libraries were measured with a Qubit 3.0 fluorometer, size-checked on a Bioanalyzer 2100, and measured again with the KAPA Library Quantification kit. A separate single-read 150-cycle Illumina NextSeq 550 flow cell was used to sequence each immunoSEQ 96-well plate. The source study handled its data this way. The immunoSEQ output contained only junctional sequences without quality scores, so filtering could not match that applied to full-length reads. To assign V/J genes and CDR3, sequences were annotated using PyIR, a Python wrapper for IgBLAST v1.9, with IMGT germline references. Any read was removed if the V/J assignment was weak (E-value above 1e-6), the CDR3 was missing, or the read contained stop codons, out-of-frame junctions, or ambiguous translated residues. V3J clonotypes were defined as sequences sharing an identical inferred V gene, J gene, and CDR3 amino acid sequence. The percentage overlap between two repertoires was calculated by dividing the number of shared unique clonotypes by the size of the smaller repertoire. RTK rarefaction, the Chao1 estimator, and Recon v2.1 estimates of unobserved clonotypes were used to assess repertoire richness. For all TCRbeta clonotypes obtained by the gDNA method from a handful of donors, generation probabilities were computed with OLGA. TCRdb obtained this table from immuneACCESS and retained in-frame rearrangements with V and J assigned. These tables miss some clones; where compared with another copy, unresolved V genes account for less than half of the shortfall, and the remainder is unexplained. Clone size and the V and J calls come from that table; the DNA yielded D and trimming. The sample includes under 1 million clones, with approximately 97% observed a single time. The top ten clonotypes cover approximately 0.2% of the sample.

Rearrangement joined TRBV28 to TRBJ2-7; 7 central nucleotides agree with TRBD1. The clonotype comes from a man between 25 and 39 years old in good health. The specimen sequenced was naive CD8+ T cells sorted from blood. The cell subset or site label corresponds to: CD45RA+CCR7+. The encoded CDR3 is CASSSPVRTGSYEQYF. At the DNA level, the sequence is TGTGCCAGCAGTTCTCCCGTCCGGACAGGCTCCTACGAGCAGTACTTC. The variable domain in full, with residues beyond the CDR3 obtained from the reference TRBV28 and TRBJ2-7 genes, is DVKVTQSSRYLVKRTGEKVFLECVQDMDHENMFWYRQDPGLGLRLIYFSYDVKMKEKGDIPEGYSVSREKKERFSLILESASTNQTSMYLCASSSPVRTGSYEQYFGPGTRLTVT.